This paragraph reports one TCR beta chain. Its cognate antigen is unknown. The source of the sample is a study of T cell responses to AZD1222 COVID-19 vaccine. Findings and limits, study-wide: Reports indicate that nearly half of spike-specific TCRs are directed at unmutated variant regions.

Clones were read by immunoSEQ multiplex PCR, and TCRdb kept only the in-frame ones, dropping some. The table lists 99,000 or so clones, roughly 86% of them singletons, with 3.3% in the top ten. This specimen consisted of peripheral blood, obtained 28 days after the second dose of the MenACWY control vaccine. This receptor was obtained from an adult who received the MenACWY meningococcal vaccine as a control.

The CDR3 nucleotides are TGTGCCAGCAGTTCGACAGGAAGCTTGCACACTGAAGCTTTCTTT. Translation gives CASSSTGSLHTEAFF. The chain joins TRBV6-5 to TRBJ1-1; the D gene is possibly TRBD1 (6 bases). Germline-derived CDR1 and CDR2 are MNHEY and SVGAGI. The length of the CDR3 is 15 residues. V lost 4 bases and J 3 bases, leaving 15 bases between the germline ends.